These 25 T cell receptor beta chains were all obtained from the same sample, sequenced in a study of T cell changes during pregnancy in multiple sclerosis. TCRdb keeps only in-frame clones here, not all; method: immunoSEQ multiplex PCR. Among tens of thousands of clones listed, more than 80% were seen once. The input for sequencing was CD4+ T cells from peripheral blood mononuclear cells, taken in the third trimester of pregnancy. The receptors were sampled from a female donor with multiple sclerosis, enrolled in a pregnancy study.

CDR3 sequence: CASKRTGRNQPQHF. CDR3 DNA sequence: TGTGCCAGCAAACGGACAGGGAGGAATCAGCCCCAGCATTTT. J is TRBJ1-5 and V is TRBV27; 8 nucleotides align to TRBD1. Trimming cost V 7 bases and J 4 bases; bases outside gene matches: 6. Germline lookup yields CDR1 MNHEY and CDR2 SMNVEV (reference sequence). The CDR3 has 14 residues.

The V call is TRBV5-4, the J call TRBJ2-7, with 7 nucleotides matching TRBD1. CDR3 length: 14 residues. J lost 3 bases, V lost 2 bases, and 5 bases had no gene match. Germline loops: CDR1 SGHNT, CDR2 YYREEE (reference sequence). CDR3: CASSFQDRNYEQYF. The CDR3 region has the DNA TGTGCCAGCAGCTTCCAGGACAGGAACTACGAGCAGTACTTC.

This chain uses TRBV6-5 with TRBJ2-3; 15 nucleotides match TRBD2. Per germline, CDR1 MNHEY and CDR2 SVGAGI. This CDR3 spans 16 amino acids. With 4 bases clipped from V and 3 bases from J, the junction kept 2 bases outside the gene matches. The CDR3 is CASSLGLAGGTDTQYF. For the CDR3, the DNA is TGTGCCAGCAGTTTGGGACTAGCGGGAGGAACAGATACGCAGTATTTT.

V gene TRBV12-5 combines with J gene TRBJ2-1; 12 nucleotides agree with TRBD1. Trimming took 5 bases from V and 8 from J; bases not matched to a gene: 7. Germline CDR1 and CDR2: LGHNT and FRNRAP. This CDR3 has 15 residues. The CDR3 loop is CASGIDGTGGHEQFF. CDR3 bases: TGTGCTAGTGGTATCGACGGGACAGGGGGCCATGAGCAGTTCTTC.

This chain links TRBV18 with TRBJ2-7; TRBD2 matches 9 bases. The CDR3 length is 16 residues. The junction had 7 bases not matched to a gene; V was cut back by 1 base and J by 3 bases. Germline V lookup: CDR1 KGHSH, CDR2 LQKENI. DNA of the CDR3: TGTGCCAGCTCACCACAGGCGAGCGGGAGGAACTACGAGCAGTACTTC. It specifies CASSPQASGRNYEQYF. The variable domain in full, completed from reference TRBV18 and TRBJ2-7, reads NAGVMQNPRHLVRRRGQEARLRCSPMKGHSHVYWYRQLPEEGLKFMVYLQKENIIDESGMPKERFSAEFPKEGPSILRIQQVVRGDSAAYFCASSPQASGRNYEQYFGPGTRLTVT.

V usage is TRBV4-3 and J usage is TRBJ1-4; 9 bases are a match to TRBD1. The CDR3 is made up of 16 amino acids. Per germline, CDR1 LGHNA and CDR2 YSLEER. V was clipped by 3 bases and J by 4 bases; unmatched bases: 6. The CDR3 coding sequence is TGCGCCAGCAGCCAGGGAGACAGGGGGGTTAATGAAAAACTGTTTTTT. This encodes CASSQGDRGVNEKLFF.

The chain uses TRBV2 and TRBJ1-3, with D possibly TRBD1 on 6 matching bases. Trimming removed 6 bases from V and 0 bases from J, with 21 bases in between. CDR1 is SNHLY and CDR2 is FYNNEI in the germline V gene. The CDR3 spans 18 residues. In DNA form, the CDR3 reads TGTGCCAGCAGGTTCGACAGGCAATCTCTAATCTCTGGAAACACCATATATTTT. Its protein product is CASRFDRQSLISGNTIYF.

Only one count was recorded for this clone. The V gene is TRBV18, the J gene TRBJ2-1, with 9 positions matching TRBD1. The CDR3 consists of 15 residues. Germline CDR1 is KGHSH and CDR2 is LQKENI. J was trimmed by 4 bases and V by 0 bases; bases with no gene match: 1. CDR3 region: CASSPPGTGYNEQFF. The CDR3 DNA reads TGTGCCAGCTCACCACCCGGGACAGGGTACAATGAGCAGTTCTTC.

CDR3 sequence (DNA): TGTGCCAGCAGCTCCGGACTAGCGGGAGACACCGGGGAGCTGTTTTTT. Its protein is CASSSGLAGDTGELFF. The chain links TRBV5-8 to TRBJ2-2; 13 nucleotides align to TRBD2. Trimming cost V 3 bases and J 3 bases; bases outside gene matches: 2. This CDR3 contains 16 residues. Germline loops: CDR1 SGHTS, CDR2 YDEGEE.

The sample holds one count of this clone. The chain employs TRBV11-2 and TRBJ2-2, with D perhaps TRBD1 (5 bases). CDR1 is SGHAT and CDR2 is FQNNGV in the germline V gene. Trimming took 1 base from V and 5 from J, leaving 11 bases between them. The CDR3 runs 15 residues. The CDR3 spells CASSLVSKGTGELFF. Written as DNA, the CDR3 is TGTGCCAGCAGCTTAGTTTCGAAGGGGACCGGGGAGCTGTTTTTT.

The chain employs TRBV6-1 and TRBJ1-1; D possibly corresponds to TRBD1 (5 bases). The CDR3 is 15 amino acids. The ends were cut back, 3 bases at V and 5 bases at J, with 16 bases in the middle. Germline V gene sequence: CDR1 MNHNS, CDR2 SASEGT. This CDR3 is CASSEVGGRWTEAFF. CDR3 nucleotides: TGTGCCAGCAGTGAGGTCGGGGGACGTTGGACTGAAGCTTTCTTT.

This chain connects TRBV5-1 to TRBJ2-1; 12 bases agree with TRBD2. V was pared by 4 bases and J by 3 bases, with 14 bases of the junction left unmatched. Germline lookup yields CDR1 SGHRS and CDR2 YFSETQ. CDR3 size: 19 residues. The CDR3 region is CASSRRLAGEESYYNEQFF. CDR3 DNA sequence: TGCGCCAGCAGCCGCAGACTAGCGGGAGAGGAATCCTACTACAATGAGCAGTTCTTC.

This chain's CDR3 is CASRGGLGTDTQYF. The CDR3 nucleotides are TGCGCCAGCAGGGGGGGTCTTGGCACAGATACGCAGTATTTT. This rearrangement joins TRBV5-1 to TRBJ2-3; possibly TRBD2 for D (6 bases). Trimming took off 5 bases at V and 1 base at J, with 11 bases between the two ends. The CDR3 extends over 14 amino acids. Germline CDR1 SGHRS, CDR2 YFSETQ.

This chain connects TRBV28 to TRBJ2-5; D is perhaps TRBD2 (6 bases). CDR1 MDHEN and CDR2 SYDVKM come from the germline V gene. The CDR3 spans 17 residues. Trimming removed 5 bases at V and 5 bases at J, with 24 bases between. CDR3 in DNA: TGTGCCAGCAGTCTAGGGACGGGCGGGCTAGCGCTCGAGACCCAGTACTTC. Its translation: CASSLGTGGLALETQYF.

The rearrangement uses TRBV19 and TRBJ2-7, with D possibly matching TRBD1 (5 bases). The CDR3 length is 14 residues. Germline V gene data show CDR1 as LNHDA and CDR2 as SQIVND (reference sequence). Deletions cut 3 bases from V and 3 bases from J, with 12 bases between. CDR3 in DNA: TGTGCCAGTAGTATTAGGGGCCCAGTCTACGAGCAGTACTTC. This gives the protein CASSIRGPVYEQYF.

V and J are TRBV14 and TRBJ2-2, with D unclear. V was trimmed by 2 bases and J by 1 base, leaving 8 bases between them. The CDR3 extends over 15 amino acids. Germline V gene sequence: CDR1 SGHDN, CDR2 FVKESK. In DNA form, the CDR3 reads TGTGCCAGCAGCCAACGCGGCGGGAACACCGGGGAGCTGTTTTTT. Residues: CASSQRGGNTGELFF.

This chain joins TRBV2 and TRBJ2-5; unclear D gene. Trimming stripped 8 bases from V and 2 bases from J, with 3 bases between. Germline V CDR1 and CDR2: SNHLY, FYNNEI. The CDR3 contains 10 residues. The CDR3 loop is CASRQETQYF. The CDR3 bases are TGTGCCAGCCGGCAAGAGACCCAGTACTTC.

The rearrangement uses TRBV5-1 and TRBJ2-1, with TRBD1 matching over 10 bases. The CDR3 sequence is 15 residues long. V lost 3 bases to trimming and J lost 3 bases; unmatched junction nucleotides: 3. Germline V gene sequence: CDR1 SGHRS, CDR2 YFSETQ. The CDR3 loop reads CASSWTGGNYNEQFF. In DNA, the CDR3 is TGCGCCAGCAGCTGGACAGGGGGAAACTACAATGAGCAGTTCTTC.

This clone turned up a few times. The chain links TRBV25-1 to TRBJ1-5; no clear D. CDR3 size: 13 residues. Germline V gene data show CDR1 as MGHDK and CDR2 as SYGVNS. V was trimmed by 8 bases and J by 1 base, leaving 9 bases between them. CDR3 region: CASSTQSNQPQHF. As DNA, the CDR3 is TGTGCCAGCTCCACACAGAGCAATCAGCCCCAGCATTTT.

The chain has TRBV28 and TRBJ1-4; D uncertain. The CDR3 is 13 residues long. V was cut by 9 bases and J by 3 bases, with 11 bases left in between. Germline CDR1 and CDR2: MDHEN and SYDVKM. The CDR3 sequence: CASCGVSNEKLFF. The CDR3 DNA is TGTGCCAGTTGCGGGGTTTCTAATGAAAAACTGTTTTTT.

The chain combines TRBV5-6 with TRBJ1-3; 7 bases are shared with TRBD1. This CDR3 has 19 residues. Germline V gene data show CDR1 as SGHDT and CDR2 as YYEEEE. The V segment lost 0 bases and the J segment 0 bases; nucleotides outside the gene matches: 12. The CDR3 region is CASSLGFGGGPSSGNTIYF. CDR3 in DNA: TGTGCCAGCAGCTTGGGCTTCGGAGGGGGCCCAAGCTCTGGAAACACCATATATTTT.

The chain carries TRBV7-9 and TRBJ2-2; TRBD1 agrees at 8 bases. The CDR3 runs 17 residues. Per germline, CDR1 SEHNR and CDR2 FQNEAQ (reference sequence). V shed 1 base and J 4 bases; nucleotides not matched to a gene: 8. The chain's CDR3 is CASSLDTGGSITGELFF. In DNA form, the CDR3 reads TGTGCCAGCAGCTTAGATACAGGGGGAAGTATCACCGGGGAGCTGTTTTTT. The full variable domain, in which reference TRBV7-9 and TRBJ2-2 provide the parts outside the CDR3, is DTGVSQNPRHKITKRGQNVTFRCDPISEHNRLYWYRQTLGQGPEFLTYFQNEAQLEKSRLLSDRFSAERPKGSFSTLEIQRTEQGDSAMYLCASSLDTGGSITGELFFGEGSRLTVL.

The rearrangement joins TRBV5-4 to TRBJ2-5; maybe TRBD2 (6 bases). V was pared by 3 bases and J by 5 bases, with 11 bases between. The CDR3 has 13 residues. Germline loops: CDR1 SGHNT, CDR2 YYREEE (reference sequence). The CDR3 region has the DNA TGTGCCAGCAGCTCGGGACTGATCGAGACCCAGTACTTC. Protein sequence: CASSSGLIETQYF.

The V gene is TRBV5-1, the J gene TRBJ2-3; D gene unclear. The CDR3 has 14 amino acids. Germline CDR1 SGHRS, CDR2 YFSETQ. With 1 base removed from V and 2 bases from J, the gap between germline ends came to 8 bases. CDR3 sequence: CASSLWSVTDTQYF. The CDR3 DNA reads TGCGCCAGCAGCTTGTGGTCAGTCACAGATACGCAGTATTTT. Together with reference TRBV5-1 and TRBJ2-3, the CDR3 gives the full variable domain: KAGVTQTPRYLIKTRGQQVTLSCSPISGHRSVSWYQQTPGQGLQFLFEYFSETQRNKGNFPGRFSGRQFSNSRSEMNVSTLELGDSALYLCASSLWSVTDTQYFGPGTRLTVL.

CDR3 nucleotides: TGTGCCAGCTTTTGGACAGGGCTTGTGGGCGAGCAGTACTTC. It codes for CASFWTGLVGEQYF. This chain links TRBV30 with TRBJ2-7, with 8 positions matching TRBD1. With 8 bases clipped from V and 6 bases from J, the junction kept 15 bases outside the gene matches. The length of the CDR3 is 14 residues. In germline, CDR1 is GTSNPN, CDR2 SVGIG (reference sequence).